Shown below are 4 T cell receptor beta chains from a single sample sequenced in a study of CD4 T cells in relation to SARS-CoV-2 and coronaviruses. Unexposed donor CD4+ T cells date from about 2011-2018, before the COVID-19 pandemic. Sequencing used immunoSEQ multiplex PCR; TCRdb keeps in-frame clones, though not all of them. The sample shows 60,000 to 80,000 clones, about 89% of them seen only once. The specimen sequenced was memory CD4+ T cells from PBMCs. These receptors came from a human donor in good health.

In regard to this clone: Compared with germline, one end of the junction differs, possibly owing to a read error. The rearrangement links TRBV5-4 to TRBJ2-7; TRBD2 agrees at 8 bases. Per germline, CDR1 SGHNT and CDR2 YYREEE (reference sequence). The CDR3 is made up of 13 amino acids. In DNA, the CDR3 is TGTGCCAGCAGCTCCGGGGGAGGGGCGGGAGGTCTCTTC. As protein: CASSSGGGAGGLF.

This rearrangement joins TRBV19 to TRBJ2-7, with 11 bases that match TRBD2. Unmatched junction bases numbered 14, after V lost 5 bases and J lost 5 bases. Germline loops: CDR1 LNHDA, CDR2 SQIVND (reference sequence). The CDR3 has 17 residues. CDR3 nucleotide sequence: TGTGCCAGTAGTGCCGGGACTAGCGGTGCATGGAGGGACGAGCAGTACTTC. The encoded protein is CASSAGTSGAWRDEQYF.

The chain's CDR3 is CASSQTITPLHF. Written as DNA, the CDR3 is TGTGCCAGCAGCCAAACAATAACACCCCTCCACTTT. The chain is built from TRBV3-1 (or the pseudogene TRBV3-2) and TRBJ1-6; D is uncertain. Germline V lookup: CDR1 LGHDT, CDR2 YNNKEL (reference sequence). This CDR3 has 12 residues. V dropped 2 bases and J dropped 11 bases, with 7 bases sitting between them.

V gene TRBV18 combines with J gene TRBJ2-2; the D is unclear. Germline V gene data show CDR1 as KGHSH and CDR2 as LQKENI. Between the trimmed V and J ends, which lost 2 bases and 4 bases, there was a span of 5 bases. CDR3 length: 13 amino acids. CDR3 sequence (DNA): TGTGCCAGCTCACCAATCACCACCGGGGAGCTGTTTTTT. Translation gives CASSPITTGELFF.